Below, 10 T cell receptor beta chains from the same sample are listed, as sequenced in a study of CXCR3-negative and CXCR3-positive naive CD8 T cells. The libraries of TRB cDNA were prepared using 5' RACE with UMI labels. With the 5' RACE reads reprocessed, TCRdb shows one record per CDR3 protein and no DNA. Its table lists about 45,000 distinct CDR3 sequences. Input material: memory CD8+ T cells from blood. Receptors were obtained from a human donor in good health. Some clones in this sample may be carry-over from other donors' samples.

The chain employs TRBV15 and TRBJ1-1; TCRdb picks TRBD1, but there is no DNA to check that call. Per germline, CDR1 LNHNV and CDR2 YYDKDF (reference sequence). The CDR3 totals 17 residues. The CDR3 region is CATSRNLYKGDPTKAFF.

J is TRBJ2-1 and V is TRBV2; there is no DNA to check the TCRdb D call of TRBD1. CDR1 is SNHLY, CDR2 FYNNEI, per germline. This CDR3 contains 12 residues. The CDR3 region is CASSGGGNEQFF.

Here the CDR3 reads CASSLVQGVIGQETQYF. The chain recombines TRBV7-8 with TRBJ2-5; as DNA is missing, the TRBD1 call by TCRdb cannot be tested. CDR1 is SGHVS and CDR2 is FQNEAQ in the germline V gene. The CDR3 consists of 17 residues.

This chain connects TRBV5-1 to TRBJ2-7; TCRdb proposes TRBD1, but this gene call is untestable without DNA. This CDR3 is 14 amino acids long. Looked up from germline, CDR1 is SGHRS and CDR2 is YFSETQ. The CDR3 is CASSDPQGSYEQYF.

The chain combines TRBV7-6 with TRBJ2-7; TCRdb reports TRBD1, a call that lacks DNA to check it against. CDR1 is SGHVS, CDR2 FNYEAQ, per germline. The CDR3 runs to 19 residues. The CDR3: CASSQDPGLLGGLFYEQYF. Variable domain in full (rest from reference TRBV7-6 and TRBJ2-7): GAGVSQSPRYKVTKRGQDVALRCDPISGHVSLYWYRQALGQGPEFLTYFNYEAQQDKSGLPNDRFSAERPEGSISTLTIQRTEQRDSAMYRCASSQDPGLLGGLFYEQYFGPGTRLTVT.

The CDR3 sequence is CASSLRTSTNEKLFF. This chain connects TRBV7-6 to TRBJ1-4. Germline loops: CDR1 SGHVS, CDR2 FNYEAQ. CDR3 length: 15 residues.

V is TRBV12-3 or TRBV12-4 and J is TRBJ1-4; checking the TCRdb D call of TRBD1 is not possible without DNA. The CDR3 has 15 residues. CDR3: CASSYPGGNNEKLFF.

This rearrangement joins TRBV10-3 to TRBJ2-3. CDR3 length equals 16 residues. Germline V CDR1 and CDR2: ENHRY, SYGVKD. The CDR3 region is CAISETSGLATDTQYF.

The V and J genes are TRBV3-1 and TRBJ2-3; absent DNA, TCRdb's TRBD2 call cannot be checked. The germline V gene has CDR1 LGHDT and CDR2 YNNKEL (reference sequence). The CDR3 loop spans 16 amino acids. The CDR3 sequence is CASSLGTRSITDTQYF.

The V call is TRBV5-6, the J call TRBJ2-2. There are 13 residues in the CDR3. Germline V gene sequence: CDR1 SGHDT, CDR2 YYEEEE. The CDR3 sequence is CASSVGGTGELFF.